The clone carrying this TCR beta chain has ten or more counts. The antigen remains undetermined. This record comes from a study of identical twins. Study-level findings and limits: Researchers reported weaker excess twin sharing in beta out-of-frame sequences.

After template switching added a universal primer site, the resulting cDNA carried unique molecular identifiers. TCRdb re-called the 5' RACE reads with MiXCR, one entry per CDR3 protein. This sample has 700,000 or so distinct CDR3 sequences, with 8.6% found just once. This CDR3 region has 19 residues. The V end was cut by 0 bases, the J end by 0 bases, with 19 bases between. Germline V gives CDR1 SGHVS, CDR2 FNYEAQ. The same sample was also studied in work on yellow fever vaccine responses in identical twins.

This TCR was sampled from a woman younger than 35 in good health. Sequencing was done on a sample of PBMCs. The chain is built from TRBV7-6 and TRBJ2-3; possible D gene TRBD1, 6 bases. The CDR3 loop reads CASSLAPRDRSSSTDTQYF. Written as DNA, the CDR3 is TGTGCCAGCAGCTTAGCCCCCCGCGACAGGTCCTCTAGCACAGATACGCAGTATTTT.